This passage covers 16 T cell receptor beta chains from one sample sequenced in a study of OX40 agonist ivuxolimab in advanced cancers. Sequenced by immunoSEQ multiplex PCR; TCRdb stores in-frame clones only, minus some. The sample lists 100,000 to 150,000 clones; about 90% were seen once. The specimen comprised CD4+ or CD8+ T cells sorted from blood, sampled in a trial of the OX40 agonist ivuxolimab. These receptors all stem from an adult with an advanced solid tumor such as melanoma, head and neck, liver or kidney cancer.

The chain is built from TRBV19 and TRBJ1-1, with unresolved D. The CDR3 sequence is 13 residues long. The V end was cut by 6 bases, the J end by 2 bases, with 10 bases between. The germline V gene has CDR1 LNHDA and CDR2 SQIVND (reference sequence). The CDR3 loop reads CASSETVNTEAFF. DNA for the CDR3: TGTGCCAGTAGCGAGACGGTTAACACTGAAGCTTTCTTT. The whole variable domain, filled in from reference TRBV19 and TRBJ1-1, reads DGGITQSPKYLFRKEGQNVTLSCEQNLNHDAMYWYRQDPGQGLRLIYYSQIVNDFQKGDIAEGYSVSREKKESFPLTVTSAQKNPTAFYLCASSETVNTEAFFGQGTRLTVV.

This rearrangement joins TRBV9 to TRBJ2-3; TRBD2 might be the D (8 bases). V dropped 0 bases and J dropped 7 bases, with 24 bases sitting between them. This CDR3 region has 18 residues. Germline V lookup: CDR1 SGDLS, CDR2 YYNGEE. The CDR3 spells CASSVALWDSGSRNTQYF. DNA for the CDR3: TGTGCCAGCAGCGTAGCTTTGTGGGACAGCGGGAGTAGAAATACGCAGTATTTT.

The CDR3 here is CASSSGLAGAGELFF. CDR3 nucleotides: TGTGCCAGCAGTTCCGGACTAGCGGGAGCCGGGGAGCTGTTTTTT. The chain combines TRBV28 with TRBJ2-2; the match to TRBD2 covers 13 bases. Germline loops: CDR1 MDHEN, CDR2 SYDVKM. The CDR3 is 15 residues long. The V gene end was trimmed by 4 bases and the J gene end by 6 bases; junction bases not matched to a gene: 2.

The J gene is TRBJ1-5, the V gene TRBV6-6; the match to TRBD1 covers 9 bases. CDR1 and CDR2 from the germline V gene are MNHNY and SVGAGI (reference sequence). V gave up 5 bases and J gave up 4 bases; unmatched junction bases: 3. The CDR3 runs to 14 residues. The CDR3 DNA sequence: TGTGCCAGCAGTGGGGGGACAGGGAATCAGCCCCAGCATTTT. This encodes CASSGGTGNQPQHF.

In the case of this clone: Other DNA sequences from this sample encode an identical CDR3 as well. The CDR3 here is CASSVSSGSYNEQFF. The DNA of the CDR3 is TGTGCCAGCAGCGTGAGTAGCGGCTCCTACAATGAGCAGTTCTTC. J is TRBJ2-1 and V is TRBV9, with TRBD2 as a possible D gene (6 bases). Germline V gives CDR1 SGDLS, CDR2 YYNGEE. This CDR3 has 15 amino acids. V dropped 2 bases and J dropped 0 bases, with 9 bases sitting between them. The full variable domain, in which reference TRBV9 and TRBJ2-1 provide the parts outside the CDR3, is DSGVTQTPKHLITATGQRVTLRCSPRSGDLSVYWYQQSLDQGLQFLIQYYNGEERAKGNILERFSAQQFPDLHSELNLSSLELGDSALYFCASSVSSGSYNEQFFGPGTRLTVL.

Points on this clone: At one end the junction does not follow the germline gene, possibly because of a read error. In DNA form, the CDR3 reads TGTGCCAGCGGTGACAGCCTTTATCAGCCCCAGCATTTT. It specifies CASGDSLYQPQHF. The chain recombines TRBV2 with TRBJ1-5; a possible D gene is TRBD1 (5 bases). Germline CDR1 is SNHLY and CDR2 is FYNNEI. The CDR3 runs 13 residues.

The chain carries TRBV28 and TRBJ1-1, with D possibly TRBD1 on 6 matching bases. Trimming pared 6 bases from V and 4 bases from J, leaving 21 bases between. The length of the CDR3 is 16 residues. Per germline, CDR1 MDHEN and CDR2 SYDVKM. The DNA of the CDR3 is TGTGCCAGCAGCCCCTATATCGGGGGCCTGGCCACTGAAGCTTTCTTT. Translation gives CASSPYIGGLATEAFF.

CDR3 residues: CASSPGQNTDTQYF. In nucleotides, the CDR3 is TGTGCCAGCAGTCCGGGACAGAACACAGATACGCAGTATTTT. The V call is TRBV2, the J call TRBJ2-3, with TRBD1 matching 7 bases. CDR1 is SNHLY, CDR2 FYNNEI, per germline. Trimming at V came to 5 bases and at J to 2 bases, leaving 4 bases not matched to a gene. The CDR3 contains 14 residues.

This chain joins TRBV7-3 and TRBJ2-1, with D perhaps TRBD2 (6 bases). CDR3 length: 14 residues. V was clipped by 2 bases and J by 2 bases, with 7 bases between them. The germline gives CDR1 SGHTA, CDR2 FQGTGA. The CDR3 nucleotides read TGTGCCAGCAGCTTAGGAGGGCCCTACAATGAGCAGTTCTTC. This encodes CASSLGGPYNEQFF.

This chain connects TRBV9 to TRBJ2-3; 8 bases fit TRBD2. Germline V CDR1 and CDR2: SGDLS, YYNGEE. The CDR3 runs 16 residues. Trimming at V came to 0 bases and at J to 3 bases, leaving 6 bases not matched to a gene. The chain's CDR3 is CASSVGREGRTDTQYF. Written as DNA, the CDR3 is TGTGCCAGCAGCGTAGGACGGGAGGGCCGGACAGATACGCAGTATTTT.

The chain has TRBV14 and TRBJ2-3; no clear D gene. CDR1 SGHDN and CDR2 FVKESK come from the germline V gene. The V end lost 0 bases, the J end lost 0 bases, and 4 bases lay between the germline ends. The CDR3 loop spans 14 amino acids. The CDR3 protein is CASSQDTSTDTQYF. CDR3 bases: TGTGCCAGCAGCCAAGATACGAGCACAGATACGCAGTATTTT.

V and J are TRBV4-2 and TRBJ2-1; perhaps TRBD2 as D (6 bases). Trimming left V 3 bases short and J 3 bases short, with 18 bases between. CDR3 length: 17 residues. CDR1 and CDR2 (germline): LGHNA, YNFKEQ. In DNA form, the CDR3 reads TGTGCCAGCAGCCAGTATACCGGGAGCCTAAACTACAATGAGCAGTTCTTC. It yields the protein CASSQYTGSLNYNEQFF.

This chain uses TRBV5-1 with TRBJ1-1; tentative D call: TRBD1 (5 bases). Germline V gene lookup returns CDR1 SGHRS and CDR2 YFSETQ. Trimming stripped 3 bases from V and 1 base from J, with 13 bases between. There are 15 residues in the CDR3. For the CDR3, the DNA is TGCGCCAGCAGCTGGGACGGAGCTGCGAACACTGAAGCTTTCTTT. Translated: CASSWDGAANTEAFF.

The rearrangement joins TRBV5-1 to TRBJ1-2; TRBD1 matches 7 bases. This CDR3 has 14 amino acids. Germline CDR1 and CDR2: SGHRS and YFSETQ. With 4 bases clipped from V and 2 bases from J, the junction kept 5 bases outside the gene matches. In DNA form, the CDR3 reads TGCGCCAGCAGCGTGGGACAGCAGAACTATGGCTACACCTTC. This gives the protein CASSVGQQNYGYTF.

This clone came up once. The CDR3 DNA is TGTGCCACCACGGACAGGGTGGGTGAGCAGTTCTTC. Translating it yields CATTDRVGEQFF. The chain uses TRBV6-1 and TRBJ2-1; 8 nucleotides match TRBD1. J gave up 9 bases and V 10 bases, and 8 bases lay outside the gene matches. The CDR3 loop spans 12 amino acids. From germline, CDR1 is MNHNS and CDR2 SASEGT.

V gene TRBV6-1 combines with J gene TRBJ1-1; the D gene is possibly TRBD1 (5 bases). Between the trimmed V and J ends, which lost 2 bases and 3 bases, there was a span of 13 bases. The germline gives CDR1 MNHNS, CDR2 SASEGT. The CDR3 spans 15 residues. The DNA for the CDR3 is TGTGCCAGCAGTGAAAGGGGAAGGCCGTACACTGAAGCTTTCTTT. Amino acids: CASSERGRPYTEAFF.